The entry below gives a single T cell receptor beta chain sequence along with its context. This sample was included in a study of cytomegalovirus exposure and HLA in healthy donors. On the study more broadly: A subsequent analysis stated that the 95 to 150 validation repertoires were run on the same platform as the approximately 610 first-cohort repertoires.

Profiled with immunoSEQ multiplex PCR; TCRdb holds only in-frame clones, not every one. The sample includes about 63,000 clones, more than 70% of them seen just once. V was shortened by 7 bases and J by 8 bases, with 11 bases between the two germline ends. In germline, CDR1 is LNHDA, CDR2 SQIVND (reference sequence). CDR3 size: 11 residues. The receptor was derived from a woman under 30 in good health and CMV-seronegative. Sequenced sample: PBMCs. The V and J genes are TRBV19 and TRBJ1-2, with D unresolved. CDR3 sequence reads: CASTPGDGYTF. The CDR3 coding sequence is TGTGCCAGTACCCCAGGTGACGGCTACACCTTC.